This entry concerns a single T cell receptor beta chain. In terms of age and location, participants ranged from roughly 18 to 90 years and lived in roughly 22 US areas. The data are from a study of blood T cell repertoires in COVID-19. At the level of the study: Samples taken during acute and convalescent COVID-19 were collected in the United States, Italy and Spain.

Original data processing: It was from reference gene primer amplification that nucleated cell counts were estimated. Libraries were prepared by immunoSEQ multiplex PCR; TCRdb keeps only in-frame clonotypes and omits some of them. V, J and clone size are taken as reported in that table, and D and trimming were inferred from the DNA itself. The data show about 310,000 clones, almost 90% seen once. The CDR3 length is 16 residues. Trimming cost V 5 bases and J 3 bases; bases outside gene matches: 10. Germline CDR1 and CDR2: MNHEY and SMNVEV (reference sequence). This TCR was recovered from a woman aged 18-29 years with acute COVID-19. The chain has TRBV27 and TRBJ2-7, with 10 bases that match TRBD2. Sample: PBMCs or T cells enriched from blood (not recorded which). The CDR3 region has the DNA TGTGCCAGCAGTCCCTTAGCGGGAGGATCCGGCTACGAGCAGTACTTC. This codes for CASSPLAGGSGYEQYF.